This T cell receptor beta chain was observed in a study of CD8+CD57+ T cells in acquired aplastic anemia. Genomic DNA, the template, was used for profiling of the TCR beta VDJ and CDR3. TCRdb reanalysed the reads using MiXCR and keeps one entry per CDR3 protein. This sample carries about 210,000 distinct CDR3 sequences, approximately 35% of them seen once, and the ten largest clones take around 1.1%. Looked up from germline, CDR1 is SGHRS and CDR2 is YFSETQ. The CDR3 has 14 residues. V was shortened by 0 bases and J by 13 bases, with 14 bases between the two germline ends. The clonotype comes from a human donor in good health, serving as a control. The sequenced sample consisted of sorted CD4+, CD8+, or CD8+CD57+ T cells (not recorded which) from PBMCs. This chain connects TRBV5-1 to TRBJ1-6; maybe TRBD1 (6 bases). The CDR3 here is CASSLGDTGRPLHF. The CDR3 DNA sequence: TGCGCCAGCAGCTTGGGGGACACTGGTAGGCCCCTCCACTTT.